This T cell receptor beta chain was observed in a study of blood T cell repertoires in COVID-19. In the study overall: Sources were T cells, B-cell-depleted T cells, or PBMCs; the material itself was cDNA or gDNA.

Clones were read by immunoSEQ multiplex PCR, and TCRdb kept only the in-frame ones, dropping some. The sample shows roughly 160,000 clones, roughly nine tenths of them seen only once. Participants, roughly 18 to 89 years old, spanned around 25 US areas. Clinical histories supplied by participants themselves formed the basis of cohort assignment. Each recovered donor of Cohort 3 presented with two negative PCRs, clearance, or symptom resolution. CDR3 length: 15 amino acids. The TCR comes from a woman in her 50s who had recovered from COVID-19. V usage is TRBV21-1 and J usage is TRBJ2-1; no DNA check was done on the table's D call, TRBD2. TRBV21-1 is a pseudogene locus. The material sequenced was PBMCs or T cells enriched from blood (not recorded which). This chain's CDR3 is CAKSPGLAVNNEQFF. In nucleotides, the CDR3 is TGTGCCAAATCCCCGGGACTAGCGGTGAACAATGAGCAGTTCTTC.